The 21 T cell receptor beta chains in this list originate from one sample, sequenced in a study of shared clonotypes between healthy human individuals. Only in-frame clones appear in the TCRdb table, and some are missing; sequencing was by immunoSEQ multiplex PCR. This table has fewer than 500,000 clones, about three quarters appearing once. The sample was PBMCs. The receptors were sampled from a woman in her 40s in good health. Some clones in this sample may be carry-over from other donors' samples.

The chain couples TRBV5-1 to TRBJ2-1, with 7 bases matching TRBD1. The junction had 9 bases not matched to a gene; V was cut back by 4 bases and J by 5 bases. CDR1 is SGHRS and CDR2 is YFSETQ in the germline V gene. This CDR3 region has 15 residues. CDR3 in amino acids: CASSRQGFRDNEQFF. In DNA, the CDR3 is TGCGCCAGCAGCAGACAGGGCTTCAGAGACAATGAGCAGTTCTTC.

The CDR3 is CATPGGGSDRGEQFF. CDR3 sequence (DNA): TGTGCCACCCCGGGGGGAGGGAGTGATCGGGGTGAGCAGTTCTTC. The rearrangement joins TRBV7-6 to TRBJ2-1; 7 bases line up with TRBD2. The CDR3 extends over 15 amino acids. Germline V gene data show CDR1 as SGHVS and CDR2 as FNYEAQ. With V trimmed by 10 bases and J by 9 bases, 18 bases remained unmatched.

The chain carries TRBV19 and TRBJ2-1; D might be TRBD2 (7 bases). Trimming cost V 7 bases and J 9 bases, with 22 bases left between them. Per the germline V gene, CDR1 is LNHDA and CDR2 is SQIVND (reference sequence). The CDR3 covers 15 residues. CDR3 coding DNA: TGTGCCAGTAACCCTCCTAGCGGAGGGGGAGGTGAGCAGTTCTTC. It is translated as CASNPPSGGGGEQFF. The variable domain in full, completed from reference TRBV19 and TRBJ2-1, reads DGGITQSPKYLFRKEGQNVTLSCEQNLNHDAMYWYRQDPGQGLRLIYYSQIVNDFQKGDIAEGYSVSREKKESFPLTVTSAQKNPTAFYLCASNPPSGGGGEQFFGPGTRLTVL.

The chain links TRBV10-3 to TRBJ1-2; 8 positions agree with TRBD1. Germline trimming cut 2 bases from V and 6 bases from J; bases unmatched to any gene: 8. CDR1 and CDR2 (germline): ENHRY, SYGVKD. The CDR3 is 15 amino acids. CDR3 region: CAISERAGGADGYTF. CDR3 bases: TGTGCCATCAGTGAGAGGGCAGGGGGCGCGGATGGCTACACCTTC.

This chain uses TRBV5-4 with TRBJ2-6; 7 bases map to TRBD1. The CDR3 is 16 amino acids. Trimming removed 3 bases from V and 0 bases from J; junction bases left unmatched: 3. Germline CDR1 is SGHNT and CDR2 is YYREEE (reference sequence). This chain's CDR3 is CASSSGTASGANVLTF. The DNA for the CDR3 is TGTGCCAGCAGCTCCGGGACAGCCTCTGGGGCCAACGTCCTGACTTTC.

This sequence joins TRBV30 and TRBJ1-3, with a tentative D call TRBD1 (5 bases). V was clipped by 8 bases and J by 3 bases, with 20 bases between them. Germline loops: CDR1 GTSNPN, CDR2 SVGIG (reference sequence). The CDR3 runs to 15 residues. The CDR3, as DNA: TGTGCCCGATCTCACGGGGCAGCGCTTGGAAACACCATATATTTT. This sequence encodes CARSHGAALGNTIYF. The whole variable domain, filled in from reference TRBV30 and TRBJ1-3, reads SQTIHQWPATLVQPVGSPLSLECTVEGTSNPNLYWYRQAAGRGLQLLFYSVGIGQISSEVPQNLSASRPQDRQFILSSKKLLLSDSGFYLCARSHGAALGNTIYFGEGSWLTVV.

Notes on this clone: This clone may be a read error of a much larger clone one base away. The rearrangement uses TRBV28 and TRBJ1-2, with 9 bases aligning to TRBD1. The V gene's germline CDR1 is MDHEN and CDR2 SYDVKM. V shed 7 bases and J 6 bases; nucleotides not matched to a gene: 3. The length of the CDR3 is 12 residues. The CDR3, as DNA: TGTGCCAGCACCCGGACAGGGGATGGCTACACCTTC. It yields the protein CASTRTGDGYTF.

This clone was detected many times. This chain uses TRBV4-1 with TRBJ2-5; 10 bases line up with TRBD2. CDR1 is MGHRA, CDR2 YSYEKL, per germline. The CDR3 spans 16 residues. Trimming cost V 4 bases and J 1 base; bases outside gene matches: 6. The CDR3 DNA follows: TGCGCCAGCAGCCCCTTGGGACTAGCGAGCCAAGAGACCCAGTACTTC. It translates to CASSPLGLASQETQYF.

The J gene is TRBJ1-1, the V gene TRBV5-6; D possibly corresponds to TRBD1 (6 bases). Germline CDR1 and CDR2: SGHDT and YYEEEE. Trimming shortened V by 6 bases and J by 1 base, and 13 bases separated the two germline ends. The CDR3 covers 14 residues. CDR3 coding DNA: TGTGCCAGCACCAGCCGGGGGCGGAACACTGAAGCTTTCTTT. Translating it yields CASTSRGRNTEAFF.

The chain couples TRBV19 to TRBJ2-3; TRBD1 matches at 10 bases. Trimming removed 4 bases from V and 2 bases from J; junction bases left unmatched: 6. Germline CDR1 LNHDA, CDR2 SQIVND (reference sequence). The CDR3 spans 16 residues. DNA of the CDR3: TGTGCCAGTAGTACCAGACAGGGGGCGGACACAGATACGCAGTATTTT. It is translated as CASSTRQGADTDTQYF.

The chain combines TRBV27 with TRBJ2-1; 8 positions match TRBD2. Unmatched junction bases numbered 20, after V lost 1 base and J lost 0 bases. There are 22 residues in the CDR3. CDR1 is MNHEY, CDR2 SMNVEV, per germline (reference sequence). The CDR3 here is CASSLYPSTSGRPKSSYNEQFF. DNA of the CDR3: TGTGCCAGCAGTTTATACCCCAGTACTAGCGGCAGGCCCAAAAGCTCCTACAATGAGCAGTTCTTC.

The chain employs TRBV25-1 and TRBJ2-7; D not certain. The CDR3 loop spans 15 amino acids. CDR1 is MGHDK, CDR2 SYGVNS, per germline. Deletions cut 2 bases from V and 2 bases from J, with 13 bases between. This CDR3 reads CASSEDPSSAYEQYF. CDR3 in DNA: TGTGCCAGCAGTGAAGACCCCTCCTCCGCCTACGAGCAGTACTTC.

V usage is TRBV28 and J usage is TRBJ2-1; the D gene is possibly TRBD1 (5 bases). Trimming left V 3 bases short and J 2 bases short, with 11 bases between. The CDR3 totals 15 residues. Germline CDR1 and CDR2: MDHEN and SYDVKM. The CDR3: CASSFAGSAYNEQFF. The CDR3 DNA reads TGTGCCAGCAGTTTTGCAGGGTCAGCCTACAATGAGCAGTTCTTC.

This clone showed up just once. The chain employs TRBV6-6 and TRBJ1-2, with TRBD1 matching 7 bases. Trimming at V came to 5 bases and at J to 7 bases, leaving 10 bases not matched to a gene. The germline V gene has CDR1 MNHNY and CDR2 SVGAGI (reference sequence). The CDR3 contains 14 residues. For the CDR3, the DNA is TGTGCCAGCAGTACCACGACAGGGAGAGCTGGCTACACCTTC. Its translation: CASSTTTGRAGYTF.

The chain recombines TRBV5-3 with TRBJ2-2; the match to TRBD2 covers 7 bases. TRBV5-3 is labeled an ORF, and its function is uncertain. Germline trimming cut 4 bases from V and 2 bases from J; bases unmatched to any gene: 14. The CDR3 has 18 residues. The CDR3, as DNA: TGTGCCAGAAGCCGCCGTCTAACGGGCGGGAGTAACACCGGGGAGCTGTTTTTT. Translating it yields CARSRRLTGGSNTGELFF.

The CDR3 loop is CASSLKGLAEYYEQYF. The DNA for the CDR3 is TGTGCCAGTAGTCTAAAGGGACTAGCGGAATACTACGAGCAGTACTTC. The chain carries TRBV19 and TRBJ2-7; 11 positions agree with TRBD2. Germline assignment: CDR1 LNHDA and CDR2 SQIVND (reference sequence). This CDR3 region has 16 residues. V lost 5 bases to trimming and J lost 3 bases; unmatched junction nucleotides: 9.

The J gene is TRBJ2-7, the V gene TRBV4-2, with TRBD2 as a possible D gene (5 bases). CDR1 and CDR2 from the germline V gene are LGHNA and YNFKEQ. Trimming took 1 base from V and 5 from J, leaving 18 bases between them. The length of the CDR3 is 16 residues. CDR3 protein: CASSQGGLGLEHEQYF. DNA for the CDR3: TGTGCCAGCAGCCAAGGTGGACTCGGACTGGAACACGAGCAGTACTTC.

The sample holds a few counts of this clone. This chain joins TRBV7-2 and TRBJ2-5; D gene unclear. The germline V and J ends were trimmed by 5 bases and 4 bases, with 11 bases remaining between them. This CDR3 contains 13 residues. In germline, CDR1 is SGHTA, CDR2 FQGNSA. The CDR3 DNA reads TGTGCCAGCAGCCCCCGAGCTGGAGAGACCCAGTACTTC. This sequence encodes CASSPRAGETQYF.

This sequence joins TRBV19 and TRBJ2-1, with 8 positions matching TRBD2. There are 14 residues in the CDR3. Germline CDR1 reads LNHDA; CDR2 reads SQIVND (reference sequence). Trimming removed 5 bases from V and 6 bases from J; junction bases left unmatched: 6. The DNA of the CDR3 is TGTGCCAGTAGTCTAGGGACTAGTCTCAATGAGCAGTTCTTC. This codes for CASSLGTSLNEQFF.

This clone was seen a few times. The chain is built from TRBV4-3 and TRBJ2-1; D remains ambiguous. CDR1 and CDR2 (germline): LGHNA, YSLEER. This CDR3 region has 14 residues. Trimming cost V 5 bases and J 4 bases, with 12 bases left between them. The CDR3 bases are TGCGCCAGCAGCAAAAGAGGCAGATACAATGAGCAGTTCTTC. As protein: CASSKRGRYNEQFF.

This clone was picked up one time. This chain uses TRBV29-1 with TRBJ1-5; 9 bases map to TRBD1. The V and J ends lost 4 bases and 5 bases, in that order; junction bases with no gene match: 3. CDR1 is SQVTM, CDR2 ANQGSEA, per germline. The CDR3 totals 13 residues. The CDR3 nucleotides read TGCAGCGTTGGGGGACAGGGTGATCAGCCCCAGCATTTT. Translation: CSVGGQGDQPQHF.